These T cell receptor beta chains were read from a single sample in a study of Ad26.COV2.S vaccination and SARS-CoV-2 variants. Profiled with immunoSEQ multiplex PCR; TCRdb holds only in-frame clones, not every one. The sample contains 350,000 to 450,000 clones, about 92% of which appear only once. The sequenced sample was peripheral blood, obtained in a trial of Ad26.COV2.S vaccine versus placebo. All receptors come from a person between 18 and 65 years old who received the Ad26.COV2.S COVID-19 vaccine or a placebo. The CDR3 runs from the conserved cysteine through the conserved F or W. Each record gives: J gene, V gene, clone size, D gene, CDR3 protein, CDR3 DNA. A D gene is named only where the DNA matches it firmly. Only part of the rows carry a size: once, few, many, or a class if the clone is expanded.

TRBJ1-2 TRBV7-2 few - CASSLVLSEQINYGYTF TGTGCCAGCAGCTTAGTGTTGTCAGAACAAATTAACTATGGCTACACCTTC
TRBJ1-3 TRBV28 - - CASSLQGTSSGNTIYF TGTGCCAGCAGTTTACAGGGGACCAGCTCTGGAAACACCATATATTTT
TRBJ1-5 TRBV9 - TRBD1 CASSVGSGGGGNQPQHF TGTGCCAGCAGCGTAGGGTCAGGGGGGGGCGGCAATCAGCCCCAGCATTTT
TRBJ2-5 TRBV28 - - CASSLSAETQYF TGTGCCAGCAGTTTAAGCGCCGAGACCCAGTACTTC
TRBJ1-2 TRBV29-1 - TRBD1 CSVAGGAVYGYTF TGCAGCGTTGCAGGGGGCGCTGTCTATGGCTACACCTTC
TRBJ1-2 TRBV18 - - CASPRGFYGGYTF TGTGCCAGCCCTAGGGGGTTTTACGGTGGCTACACCTTC
TRBJ1-5 TRBV6-1 - TRBD1 CASSEPLSYFDRGGAEPQHF TGTGCCAGCAGTGAACCCCTTTCCTACTTCGACAGGGGTGGGGCGGAGCCCCAGCATTTT
TRBJ2-3 TRBV7-2 once - CASSLNRGSTDTQYF TGTGCCAGCAGCTTAAACCGGGGGTCGACAGATACGCAGTATTTT
TRBJ2-7 TRBV5-5 - - CASSWTELYEQYF TGTGCCAGCAGCTGGACAGAACTCTACGAGCAGTACTTC
TRBJ1-6 TRBV28 - - CASTLEMDSYNSPLHF TGTGCCAGCACCCTAGAAATGGACAGCTATAATTCACCCCTCCACTTT
TRBJ1-3 TRBV27 - - CASSLGYRIHSGNTIYF TGTGCCAGCAGTTTAGGTTATCGCATACACTCTGGAAACACCATATATTTT
TRBJ2-5 TRBV24-1 once - CATSAPAQETQYF TGTGCCACCAGTGCCCCAGCCCAGGAGACCCAGTACTTC
TRBJ2-1 TRBV28 - - CASSTRDHYNEQFF TGTGCCAGCAGTACCCGGGACCACTACAATGAGCAGTTCTTC
TRBJ2-5 TRBV7-9 - - CAGSRGWETQYF TGTGCCGGAAGCAGGGGCTGGGAGACCCAGTACTTC
TRBJ2-7 TRBV6-1 - TRBD1 CASSETFGTGATYEQYF TGTGCCAGCAGTGAAACTTTCGGGACAGGCGCTACCTACGAGCAGTACTTC
TRBJ2-1 TRBV7-2 - - CASSSRAYNEQFF TGTGCCAGCAGCTCCCGGGCCTACAATGAGCAGTTCTTC
TRBJ2-3 TRBV9 - TRBD2 CASSVSSGGQARDTQYF TGTGCCAGCAGCGTAAGTAGCGGGGGCCAAGCACGGGATACGCAGTATTTT
TRBJ2-7 TRBV3-1/TRBV3-2 once - CASSHSVNYEQYF TGTGCCAGCAGCCACTCGGTGAACTACGAGCAGTACTTC
TRBJ1-3 TRBV19 - - CASTRGSRNTIYF TGTGCCAGTACCCGAGGCTCCAGAAACACCATATATTTT
TRBJ1-2 TRBV6-1 - - CASSEGFRDYGYTF TGTGCCAGCAGTGAGGGGTTCAGGGATTATGGCTACACCTTC
TRBJ2-3 TRBV4-2 few - CASSQDRGGTQYF TGTGCCAGCAGCCAAGATCGGGGAGGCACGCAGTATTTT
TRBJ2-7 TRBV4-3 - TRBD1 CASSQDRQGYEQYF TGCGCCAGCAGCCAAGATCGACAGGGCTACGAGCAGTACTTC
TRBJ2-1 TRBV6-4 once - CASSGDGSSYNEQFF TGTGCCAGCAGCGGCGACGGTAGCTCCTACAATGAGCAGTTCTTC
TRBJ2-7 TRBV11-2 - TRBD2 CASRVSGTSYEQYF TGTGCCAGCAGGGTCAGCGGGACCTCCTACGAGCAGTACTTC
TRBJ2-2 TRBV5-1 - - CASSLAPLGSLAYTGELFF TGCGCCAGCAGCTTGGCCCCCCTAGGGTCCCTGGCGTACACCGGGGAGCTGTTTTTT
TRBJ2-1 TRBV6-6 - TRBD2 CASERGGYNEQFF TGTGCCAGCGAGCGGGGGGGCTATAATGAGCAGTTCTTC
TRBJ1-2 TRBV25-1 - - CASSETGYIHYGYTF TGTGCCAGCAGTGAAACAGGGTACATACACTATGGCTACACCTTC
TRBJ1-2 TRBV7-2 - TRBD1 CASSRDRDYGYTF TGTGCCAGCAGCCGGGACAGGGACTATGGCTACACCTTC
TRBJ2-3 TRBV5-8 - - CASSLGDTQYF TGTGCCAGCAGCTTGGGAGATACGCAGTATTTT
TRBJ1-2 TRBV2 few - CASTKAGQGRSRAYGYTF TGTGCCAGCACCAAAGCGGGGCAGGGAAGGTCTAGGGCGTATGGCTACACCTTC
TRBJ1-2 TRBV6-5 - - CASSYEARGPGYTF TGTGCCAGCAGTTACGAGGCCAGGGGCCCTGGCTACACCTTC
TRBJ2-5 TRBV6-2/TRBV6-3 - - CASSYSGGRRKTQYF TGTGCCAGCAGTTACTCCGGGGGGCGGAGGAAGACCCAGTACTTC
TRBJ1-5 TRBV18 - - CASSPTGPPQPQHF TGTGCCAGCTCACCCACAGGGCCCCCCCAGCCCCAGCATTTT
TRBJ2-3 TRBV14 - - CASSLLSGSTDTQYF TGTGCCAGCAGCCTCCTAAGTGGCAGTACAGATACGCAGTATTTT
TRBJ1-2 TRBV9 - - CASSVTVVSDYTF TGTGCCAGCAGCGTCACAGTGGTTTCCGACTACACCTTC
TRBJ1-4 TRBV30 - - CAWRYSEKLFF TGTGCCTGGAGGTACAGCGAAAAACTGTTTTTT
TRBJ2-2 TRBV27 - TRBD2 CASSPLGGGAPGELFF TGTGCCAGCAGCCCACTTGGGGGGGGAGCCCCCGGGGAGCTGTTTTTT
TRBJ1-2 TRBV30 - TRBD1 CAWSHLGDSGYTF TGTGCCTGGAGTCACCTCGGGGACAGTGGCTACACCTTC
TRBJ2-7 TRBV7-9 - TRBD2 CASSPPSGVGYEQYF TGTGCCAGCAGCCCCCCTAGCGGGGTGGGCTACGAGCAGTACTTC
TRBJ2-1 TRBV6-2/TRBV6-3 - - CASSLDRSSYNEQFF TGTGCCAGCAGTTTGGACAGATCCTCCTACAATGAGCAGTTCTTC
TRBJ2-1 TRBV5-1 - TRBD2 CASRGGRDSYNEQFF TGCGCCAGCCGTGGGGGGAGGGACTCCTACAATGAGCAGTTCTTC
TRBJ1-2 TRBV7-9 - - CASSLAQGGPSGYTF TGTGCCAGCAGCTTAGCGCAAGGAGGGCCCTCTGGCTACACCTTC
TRBJ2-2 TRBV6-2/TRBV6-3 few - CASSFKESVTGELFF TGTGCCAGCAGTTTCAAGGAGTCGGTTACCGGGGAGCTGTTTTTT
TRBJ2-5 TRBV14 - - CASSQGWETQYF TGTGCCAGCAGCCAAGGTTGGGAGACCCAGTACTTC
TRBJ1-2 TRBV6-5 once - CASRTALQYGYTF TGTGCCAGCAGGACCGCGCTACAGTATGGCTACACCTTC
TRBJ1-1 TRBV4-3 - - CASSQGDLNTEAFF TGCGCCAGCAGCCAGGGAGACTTGAACACTGAAGCTTTCTTT
TRBJ2-1 TRBV15 - TRBD2 CATSKAPSTSGGNEQFF TGTGCCACCAGCAAGGCACCCTCGACTAGCGGGGGCAATGAGCAGTTCTTC